This TCR beta chain was found in a study of blood T cell repertoires in COVID-19. Study overall: The samples span acute and convalescent COVID-19 from the United States, Italy and Spain.

Under the authors' procedure: It was from reference gene primer amplification that nucleated cell counts were estimated. Generated by immunoSEQ multiplex PCR, the TCRdb table keeps only in-frame clones and is missing some. D and trimming come from the DNA, and the V and J calls and clone size come from that table. The sample shows about 190,000 clones, roughly 80% of them seen only once. Trimming left V 1 base short and J 1 base short, with 11 bases between. CDR1 LGHDT and CDR2 YNNKEL come from the germline V gene (reference sequence). The CDR3 consists of 16 residues. The chain couples TRBV3-1 (or the pseudogene TRBV3-2) to TRBJ1-3; tentatively, D is TRBD1 (5 bases). The receptor was isolated from a woman in her 30s with acute or convalescent COVID-19. Sequenced sample: peripheral blood. CDR3 amino acids: CASSQGGTSSGNTIYF. The DNA for the CDR3 is TGTGCCAGCAGCCAAGGTGGGACTTCTTCTGGAAACACCATATATTTT.